Reported below is one TCR beta chain. What it binds is unknown. The entry originates in a study of T cell responses to AZD1222 COVID-19 vaccine. Whole-study findings and limits: Increased Spike-specific TCR breadth and depth were observed after two AZD1222 doses. Distributed over spike, vaccine-associated CD4 TCRs predominated at 160-218 and 743-854. The study identified only six AZD1222 recipients as seropositive at baseline.

The CDR3 length is 14 residues. The V gene's germline CDR1 is SGHTA and CDR2 FQGNSA. With 2 bases removed from V and 3 bases from J, the gap between germline ends came to 10 bases. Some clones are missing from TCRdb's copy, which holds only in-frame ones; the method was immunoSEQ multiplex PCR. The profile shows 90,000 to 120,000 clones, approximately 88% of them singletons. The chain employs TRBV7-2 and TRBJ1-1; D is unresolved. The TCR originated in an adult in good health. The material was peripheral blood, obtained on day 0 of AZD1222 vaccination. The CDR3 DNA reads as TGTGCCAGCAGCTTATTTCCCCAGGACACTGAAGCTTTCTTT. Residues: CASSLFPQDTEAFF.